This T cell receptor beta chain was sequenced during a study of beta chain features in type 1 diabetes. This clone appeared a few times. Investigators reverse transcribed all isolated RNA, so they sequenced expressed TCRB transcripts. Sequencing was performed with immunoSEQ multiplex PCR; in TCRdb, only in-frame clones are kept and a portion is missing. The table has about 220,000 clones, about a tenth seen once; the top ten hold over 1%. The germline V gene has CDR1 SGDLS and CDR2 YYNGEE. The length of the CDR3 is 17 residues. Between the trimmed V and J ends, which lost 0 bases and 1 base, there was a span of 11 bases.

Specimen: central memory CD4+ T cells from blood. The clonotype was recovered from a man younger than 30 in good health. The chain combines TRBV9 with TRBJ2-6; TRBD2 is a possible D gene (5 bases). CDR3 nucleotides: TGTGCCAGCAGCGTAGGGGAGAGTGGGTCTGGGGCCAACGTCCTGACTTTC. This sequence encodes CASSVGESGSGANVLTF.